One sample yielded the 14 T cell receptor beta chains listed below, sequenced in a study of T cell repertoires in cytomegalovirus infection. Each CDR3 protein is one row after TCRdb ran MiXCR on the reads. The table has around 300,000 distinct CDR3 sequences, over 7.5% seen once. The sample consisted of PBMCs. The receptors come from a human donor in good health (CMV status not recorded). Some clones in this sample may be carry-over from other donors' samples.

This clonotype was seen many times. CDR3 DNA sequence: TGTGCCAGCAGTTACTCTGGGACTAGCAATCAGCCCCAGCATTTT. Its protein is CASSYSGTSNQPQHF. V gene TRBV6-2 or TRBV6-3 combines with J gene TRBJ1-5, with D possibly matching TRBD1 (5 bases). Germline loops: CDR1 MNHEY, CDR2 SVGEGT. The CDR3 is made up of 15 amino acids. The V end lost 0 bases, the J end lost 0 bases, and 6 bases lay between the germline ends.

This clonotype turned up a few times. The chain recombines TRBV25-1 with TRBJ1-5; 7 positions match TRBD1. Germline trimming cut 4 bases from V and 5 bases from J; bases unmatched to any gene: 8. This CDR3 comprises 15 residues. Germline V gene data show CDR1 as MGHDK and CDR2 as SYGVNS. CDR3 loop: CASSGRGGGDQPQHF. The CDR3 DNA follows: TGTGCCAGCAGTGGCAGGGGGGGGGGAGATCAGCCCCAGCATTTT.

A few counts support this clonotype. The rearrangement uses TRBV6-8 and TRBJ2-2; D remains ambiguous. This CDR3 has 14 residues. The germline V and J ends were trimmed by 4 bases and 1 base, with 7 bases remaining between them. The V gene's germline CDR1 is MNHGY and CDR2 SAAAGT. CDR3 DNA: TGTGCCAGCAGTTGGGTTGGGAACACCGGGGAGCTGTTTTTT. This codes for CASSWVGNTGELFF.

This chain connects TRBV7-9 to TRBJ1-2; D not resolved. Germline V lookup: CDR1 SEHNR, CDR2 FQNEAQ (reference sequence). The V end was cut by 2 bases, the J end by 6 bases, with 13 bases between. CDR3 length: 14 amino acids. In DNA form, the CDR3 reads TGTGCCAGCAGCTTACCGACGGAAGGGCATGGCTACACCTTC. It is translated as CASSLPTEGHGYTF.

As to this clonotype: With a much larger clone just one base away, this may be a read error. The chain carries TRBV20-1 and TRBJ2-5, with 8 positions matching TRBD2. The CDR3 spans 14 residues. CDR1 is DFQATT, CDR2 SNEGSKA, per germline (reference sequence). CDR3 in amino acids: CSAPRAGLEETQNF. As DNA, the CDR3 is TGCAGTGCACCCCGGGCGGGACTAGAAGAGACCCAGAACTTC.

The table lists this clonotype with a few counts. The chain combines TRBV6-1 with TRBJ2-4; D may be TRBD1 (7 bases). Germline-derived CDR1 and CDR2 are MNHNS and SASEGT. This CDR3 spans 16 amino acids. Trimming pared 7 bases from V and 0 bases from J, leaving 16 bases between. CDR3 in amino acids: CASTLEGALAKNIQYF. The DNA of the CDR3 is TGTGCCAGCACCTTGGAGGGGGCCCTAGCCAAAAACATTCAGTACTTC.

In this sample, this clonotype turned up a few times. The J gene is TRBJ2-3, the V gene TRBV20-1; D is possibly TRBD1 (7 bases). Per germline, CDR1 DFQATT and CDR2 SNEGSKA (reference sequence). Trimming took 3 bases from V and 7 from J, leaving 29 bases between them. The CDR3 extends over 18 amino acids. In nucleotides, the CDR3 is TGCAGTGCTAGCCCGGGGGACGGGCGAAGGGGGCCAGAGCATACGCAGTATTTT. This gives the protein CSASPGDGRRGPEHTQYF.

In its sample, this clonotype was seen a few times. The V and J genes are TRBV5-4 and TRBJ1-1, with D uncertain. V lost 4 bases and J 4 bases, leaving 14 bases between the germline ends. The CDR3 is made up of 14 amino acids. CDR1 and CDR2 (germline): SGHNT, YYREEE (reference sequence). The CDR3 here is CASSPVGGSTEAFF. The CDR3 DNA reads TGTGCCAGCAGCCCCGTAGGCGGGTCCACTGAAGCTTTCTTT.

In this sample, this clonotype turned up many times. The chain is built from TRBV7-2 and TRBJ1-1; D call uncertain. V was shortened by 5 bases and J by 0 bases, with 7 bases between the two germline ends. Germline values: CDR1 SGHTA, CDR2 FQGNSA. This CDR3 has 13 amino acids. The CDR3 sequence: CASSTNLNTEAFF. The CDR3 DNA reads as TGTGCCAGCAGCACGAACCTGAACACTGAAGCTTTCTTT. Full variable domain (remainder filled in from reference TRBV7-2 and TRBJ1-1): GAGVSQSPSNKVTEKGKDVELRCDPISGHTALYWYRQSLGQGLEFLIYFQGNSAPDKSGLPSDRFSAERTGGSVSTLTIQRTQQEDSAVYLCASSTNLNTEAFFGQGTRLTVV.

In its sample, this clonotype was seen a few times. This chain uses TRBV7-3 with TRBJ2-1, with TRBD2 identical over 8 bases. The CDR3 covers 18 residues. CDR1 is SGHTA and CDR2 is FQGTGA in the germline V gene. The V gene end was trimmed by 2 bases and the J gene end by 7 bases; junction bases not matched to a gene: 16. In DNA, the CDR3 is TGTGCCAGCAGCTTAGCCCCGACGATACCGGGAGGGCCAAATGAGCAGTTCTTC. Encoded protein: CASSLAPTIPGGPNEQFF.

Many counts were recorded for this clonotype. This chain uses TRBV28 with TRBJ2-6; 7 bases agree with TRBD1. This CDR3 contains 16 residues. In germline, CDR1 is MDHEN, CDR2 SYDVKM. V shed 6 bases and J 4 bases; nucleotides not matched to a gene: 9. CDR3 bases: TGTGCCAGCAGGGCGTACAGGGGCGGGGGGGCCAACGTCCTGACTTTC. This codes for CASRAYRGGGANVLTF.

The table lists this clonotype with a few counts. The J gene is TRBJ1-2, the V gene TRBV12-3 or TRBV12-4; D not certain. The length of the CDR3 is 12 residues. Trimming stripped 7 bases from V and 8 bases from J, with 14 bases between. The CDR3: CASTLRGDGYTF. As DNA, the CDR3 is TGTGCCAGCACCTTACGGGGTGACGGCTACACCTTC.

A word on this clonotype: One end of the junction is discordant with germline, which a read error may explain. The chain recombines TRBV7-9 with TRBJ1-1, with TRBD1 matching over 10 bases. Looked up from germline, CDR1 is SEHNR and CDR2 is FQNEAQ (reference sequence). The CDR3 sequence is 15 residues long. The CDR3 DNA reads TGTACCAGCAGAAAAGGGGGACAGGGGTACACTGAAGCTTTCTTT. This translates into CTSRKGGQGYTEAFF. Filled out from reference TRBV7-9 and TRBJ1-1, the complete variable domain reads DTGVSQNPRHKITKRGQNVTFRCDPISEHNRLYWYRQTLGQGPEFLTYFQNEAQLEKSRLLSDRFSAERPKGSFSTLEIQRTEQGDSAMYLCTSRKGGQGYTEAFFGQGTRLTVV.

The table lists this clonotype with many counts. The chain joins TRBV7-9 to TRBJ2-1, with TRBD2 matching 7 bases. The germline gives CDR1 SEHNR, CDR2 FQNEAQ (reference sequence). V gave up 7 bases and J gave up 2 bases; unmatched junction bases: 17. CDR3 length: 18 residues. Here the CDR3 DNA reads TGTGCCAGCACCCCGCCGGGGCTTGGCGGGAGAACCTACAATGAGCAGTTCTTC. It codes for CASTPPGLGGRTYNEQFF.